Listed below are T cell receptor beta chains from one sample, sequenced in a study of radiotherapy plus CTLA-4 blockade in lung cancer. Data came from immunoSEQ multiplex PCR; TCRdb stores just in-frame clones and leaves some out. The table has tens of thousands of clones, about 81% seen once. The source was peripheral blood, collected from a patient treated with radiotherapy plus ipilimumab. These TCRs come from a human donor with non-small cell lung cancer that progressed on radiotherapy plus ipilimumab. Each CDR3 is given with its conserved first and last residue. The D gene is left open where the match is weak. Part of the rows lack a size; the others show once, few, many or a class for expanded clones.

CDR3aa	CDR3nt	d_gene	v_gene	j_gene	abundance
CASIVSGANTEAFF	TGTGCCAGCATCGTAAGCGGGGCTAACACTGAAGCTTTCTTT	-	TRBV6-5	TRBJ1-1	-
CASSSPPPSYEQYF	TGTGCCAGCAGTTCCCCGCCACCTAGCTACGAGCAGTACTTC	-	TRBV6-5	TRBJ2-7	few
CASSLDWNEQFF	TGTGCCAGCAGCTTGGACTGGAATGAGCAGTTCTTC	-	TRBV7-2	TRBJ2-1	large
CASSEERYEQYF	TGTGCCAGCAGTGAAGAGCGGTACGAGCAGTACTTC	-	TRBV6-1	TRBJ2-7	few
CASSPSTGGSPYGYTF	TGCGCCAGCAGCCCGTCCACGGGGGGGTCCCCCTATGGCTACACCTTC	-	TRBV5-1	TRBJ1-2	-
CASSLALGGEQFF	TGCGCCAGCAGCTTGGCCCTGGGGGGTGAGCAGTTCTTC	-	TRBV5-1	TRBJ2-1	-
CASSPPGTGGNEQFF	TGTGCCAGCTCCCCTCCCGGGACAGGGGGCAATGAGCAGTTCTTC	TRBD1	TRBV18	TRBJ2-1	-
CASSLVRTGTLNTEAFF	TGTGCCAGCAGCTTAGTGAGAACCGGGACACTCAACACTGAAGCTTTCTTT	-	TRBV7-8	TRBJ1-1	few
CASSPGSRNTIYF	TGCGCCAGCAGCCCGGGTTCCCGAAACACCATATATTTT	-	TRBV5-1	TRBJ1-3	-
CASSLETPFGRQGDYNEQFF	TGCGCCAGCAGCTTGGAAACCCCCTTTGGGCGACAGGGCGACTACAATGAGCAGTTCTTC	TRBD1	TRBV5-1	TRBJ2-1	-
CASSPTGSNEKLFF	TGTGCCAGCTCACCAACAGGGTCTAATGAAAAACTGTTTTTT	-	TRBV18	TRBJ1-4	-
CASSSHRGGAEAFF	TGTGCCAGCAGCTCCCACAGGGGTGGGGCTGAAGCTTTCTTT	TRBD1	TRBV7-3	TRBJ1-1	-
CSALTGGWNIQYF	TGCAGCGCTCTGACAGGGGGCTGGAACATTCAGTACTTC	TRBD1	TRBV29-1	TRBJ2-4	-
CASSEAPLLAGGLIDTGELFF	TGTGCCAGCAGTGAAGCCCCGCTCCTAGCGGGGGGACTGATAGACACCGGGGAGCTGTTTTTT	TRBD2	TRBV2	TRBJ2-2	-
CSVEWGPPSYEQYF	TGCAGCGTTGAATGGGGGCCCCCCTCCTACGAGCAGTACTTC	-	TRBV29-1	TRBJ2-7	few
CASSQEAGPGELFF	TGCGCCAGCAGCCAAGAAGCAGGGCCCGGGGAGCTGTTTTTT	-	TRBV4-3	TRBJ2-2	-
CASSKGLAGVLDTDTQYF	TGTGCCAGCAGCAAGGGACTAGCGGGGGTTCTTGACACAGATACGCAGTATTTT	TRBD2	TRBV7-9	TRBJ2-3	once
CATSRGQGLSIETQYF	TGTGCCACCAGCAGAGGGCAGGGGTTATCCATCGAGACCCAGTACTTC	-	TRBV15	TRBJ2-5	-
CASTHPDKYQPQHF	TGTGCCAGCACCCATCCCGACAAGTATCAGCCCCAGCATTTT	-	TRBV6-1	TRBJ1-5	few
CASSPQGPSSYNEQFF	TGTGCCAGCTCACCCCAGGGGCCTAGCTCCTACAATGAGCAGTTCTTC	-	TRBV18	TRBJ2-1	once
CASGAGDPPSSYNEQFF	TGTGCCAGCGGGGCGGGGGACCCTCCCAGCTCCTACAATGAGCAGTTCTTC	TRBD2	TRBV9	TRBJ2-1	-
CASSQEGQVLHGYTF	TGCGCCAGCAGCCAAGAGGGGCAAGTTCTACATGGCTACACCTTC	-	TRBV4-3	TRBJ1-2	-